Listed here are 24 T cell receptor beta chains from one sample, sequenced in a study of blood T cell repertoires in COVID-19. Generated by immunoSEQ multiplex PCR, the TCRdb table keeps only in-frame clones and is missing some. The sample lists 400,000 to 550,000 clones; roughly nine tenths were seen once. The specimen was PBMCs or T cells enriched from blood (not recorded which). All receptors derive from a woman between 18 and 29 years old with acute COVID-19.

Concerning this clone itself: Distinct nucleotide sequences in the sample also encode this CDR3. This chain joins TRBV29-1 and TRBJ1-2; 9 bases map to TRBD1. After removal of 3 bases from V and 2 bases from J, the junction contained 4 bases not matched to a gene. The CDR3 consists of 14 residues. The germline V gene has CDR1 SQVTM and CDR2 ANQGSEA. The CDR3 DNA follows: TGCAGCGTTGAGGACAGGGGCCGAAACTATGGCTACACCTTC. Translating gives CSVEDRGRNYGYTF.

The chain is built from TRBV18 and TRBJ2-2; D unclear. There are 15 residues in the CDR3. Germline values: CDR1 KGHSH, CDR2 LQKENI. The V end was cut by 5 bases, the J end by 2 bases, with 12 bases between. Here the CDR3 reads CASSKSVENTGELFF. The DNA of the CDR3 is TGTGCCAGCTCAAAATCTGTAGAAAACACCGGGGAGCTGTTTTTT.

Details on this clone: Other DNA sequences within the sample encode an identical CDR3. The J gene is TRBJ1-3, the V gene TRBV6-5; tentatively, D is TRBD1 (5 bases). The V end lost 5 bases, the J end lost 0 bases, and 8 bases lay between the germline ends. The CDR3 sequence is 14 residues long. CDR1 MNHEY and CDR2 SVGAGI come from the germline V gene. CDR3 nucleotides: TGTGCCAGCAGTCGAGACAGCTCTGGAAACACCATATATTTT. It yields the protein CASSRDSSGNTIYF.

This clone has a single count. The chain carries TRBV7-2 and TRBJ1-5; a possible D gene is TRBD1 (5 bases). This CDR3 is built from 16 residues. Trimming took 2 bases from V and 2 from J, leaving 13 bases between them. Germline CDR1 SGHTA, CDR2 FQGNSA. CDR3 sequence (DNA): TGTGCCAGCAGCTTATCAGCGGCGGGGGGCAATCAGCCCCAGCATTTT. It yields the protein CASSLSAAGGNQPQHF.

CDR3 sequence reads: CASSLASGSSYNEQFF. CDR3 nucleotides: TGTGCCAGCAGCTTGGCTAGCGGGAGCTCCTACAATGAGCAGTTCTTC. The rearrangement uses TRBV11-2 and TRBJ2-1; 10 nucleotides agree with TRBD2. The V gene end was trimmed by 3 bases and the J gene end by 0 bases; junction bases not matched to a gene: 2. Germline CDR1 SGHAT, CDR2 FQNNGV. The CDR3 sequence is 16 residues long.

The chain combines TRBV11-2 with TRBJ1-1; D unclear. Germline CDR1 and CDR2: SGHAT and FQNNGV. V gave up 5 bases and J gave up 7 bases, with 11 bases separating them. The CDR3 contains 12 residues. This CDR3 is CASSHRTDEAFF. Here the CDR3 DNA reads TGTGCCAGCAGCCATAGGACTGATGAAGCTTTCTTT.

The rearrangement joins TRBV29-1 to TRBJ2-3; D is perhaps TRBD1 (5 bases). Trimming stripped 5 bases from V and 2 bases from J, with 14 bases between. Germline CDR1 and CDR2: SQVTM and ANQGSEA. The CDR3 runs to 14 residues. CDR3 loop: CSVPTGTSTDTQYF. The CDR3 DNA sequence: TGCAGCGTTCCTACAGGAACCTCCACAGATACGCAGTATTTT.

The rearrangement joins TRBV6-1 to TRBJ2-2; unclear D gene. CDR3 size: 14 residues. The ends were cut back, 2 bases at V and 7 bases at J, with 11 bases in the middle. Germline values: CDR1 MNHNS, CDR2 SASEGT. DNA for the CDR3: TGTGCCAGCAGTGAATTCCAAGCGAGCGGGGAGCTGTTTTTT. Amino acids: CASSEFQASGELFF.

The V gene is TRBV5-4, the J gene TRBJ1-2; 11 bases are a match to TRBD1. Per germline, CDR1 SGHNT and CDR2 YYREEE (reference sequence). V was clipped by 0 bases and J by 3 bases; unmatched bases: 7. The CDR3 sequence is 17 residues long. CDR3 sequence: CASSLGGTGGGDYGYTF. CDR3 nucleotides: TGTGCCAGCAGCTTGGGGGGGACAGGGGGAGGAGACTATGGCTACACCTTC.

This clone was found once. CDR3 coding DNA: TGTGCCAGCAGCACCACTCAGGGCCCCTACAATGAGCAGTTCTTC. Its translation: CASSTTQGPYNEQFF. This chain uses TRBV9 with TRBJ2-1; D might be TRBD1 (5 bases). The CDR3 is 15 amino acids. Germline V lookup: CDR1 SGDLS, CDR2 YYNGEE. V lost 4 bases, J lost 2 bases, and 13 bases lay in between. Supplemented by reference TRBV9 and TRBJ2-1, the full variable domain reads DSGVTQTPKHLITATGQRVTLRCSPRSGDLSVYWYQQSLDQGLQFLIQYYNGEERAKGNILERFSAQQFPDLHSELNLSSLELGDSALYFCASSTTQGPYNEQFFGPGTRLTVL.

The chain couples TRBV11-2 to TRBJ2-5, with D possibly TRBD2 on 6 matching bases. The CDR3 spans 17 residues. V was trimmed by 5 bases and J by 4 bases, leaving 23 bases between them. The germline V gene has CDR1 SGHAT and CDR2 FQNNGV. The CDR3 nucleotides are TGTGCCAGCAGCCTTCGCCAGACTAGACGACGAGGAGAGACCCAGTACTTC. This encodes CASSLRQTRRRGETQYF. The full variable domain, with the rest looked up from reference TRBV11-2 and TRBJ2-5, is EAGVAQSPRYKIIEKRQSVAFWCNPISGHATLYWYQQILGQGPKLLIQFQNNGVVDDSQLPKDRFSAERLKGVDSTLKIQPAKLEDSAVYLCASSLRQTRRRGETQYFGPGTRLLVL.

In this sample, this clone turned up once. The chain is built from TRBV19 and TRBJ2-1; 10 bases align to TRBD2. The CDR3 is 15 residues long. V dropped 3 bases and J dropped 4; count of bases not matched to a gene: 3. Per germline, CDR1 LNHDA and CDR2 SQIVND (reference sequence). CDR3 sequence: CASSMRTSGYNEQFF. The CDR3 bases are TGTGCCAGTAGTATGCGGACTAGCGGTTACAATGAGCAGTTCTTC.

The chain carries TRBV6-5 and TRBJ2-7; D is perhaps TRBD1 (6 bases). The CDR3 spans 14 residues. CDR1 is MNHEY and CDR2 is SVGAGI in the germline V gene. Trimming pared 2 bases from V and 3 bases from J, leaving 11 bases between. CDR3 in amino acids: CASSYGTQNYEQYF. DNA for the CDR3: TGTGCCAGCAGTTACGGGACACAAAACTACGAGCAGTACTTC.

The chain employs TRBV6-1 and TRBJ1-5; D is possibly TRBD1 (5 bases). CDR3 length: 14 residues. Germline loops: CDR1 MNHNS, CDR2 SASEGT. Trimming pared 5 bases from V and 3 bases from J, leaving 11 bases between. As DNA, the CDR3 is TGTGCCAGCAGTCCCACGGGGGACAATCAGCCCCAGCATTTT. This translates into CASSPTGDNQPQHF.

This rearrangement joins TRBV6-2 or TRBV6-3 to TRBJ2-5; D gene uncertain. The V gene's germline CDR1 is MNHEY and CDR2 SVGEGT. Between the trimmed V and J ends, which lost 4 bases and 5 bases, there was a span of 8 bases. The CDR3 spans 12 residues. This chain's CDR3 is CASSSPEETQYF. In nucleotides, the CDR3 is TGTGCCAGCAGTTCCCCCGAGGAGACCCAGTACTTC.

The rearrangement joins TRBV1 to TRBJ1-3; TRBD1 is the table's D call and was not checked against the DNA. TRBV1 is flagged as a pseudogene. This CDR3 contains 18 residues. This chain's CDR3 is CTSSQANRGFLSGNTIYF. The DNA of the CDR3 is TGCACCAGCAGCCAAGCGAACAGGGGGTTCCTCTCTGGAAACACCATATATTTT.

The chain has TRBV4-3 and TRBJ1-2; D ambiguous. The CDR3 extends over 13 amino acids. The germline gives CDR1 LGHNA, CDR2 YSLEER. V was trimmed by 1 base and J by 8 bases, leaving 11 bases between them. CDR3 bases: TGCGCCAGCAGCCAAGTGGATCAGGCCGGCTACACCTTC. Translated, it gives CASSQVDQAGYTF.

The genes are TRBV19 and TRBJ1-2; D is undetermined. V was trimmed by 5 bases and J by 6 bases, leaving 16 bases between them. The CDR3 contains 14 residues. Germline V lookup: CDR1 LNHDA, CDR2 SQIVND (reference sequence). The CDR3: CASSFGRQIHGYTF. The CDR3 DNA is TGTGCCAGTAGTTTCGGGAGGCAGATTCATGGCTACACCTTC.

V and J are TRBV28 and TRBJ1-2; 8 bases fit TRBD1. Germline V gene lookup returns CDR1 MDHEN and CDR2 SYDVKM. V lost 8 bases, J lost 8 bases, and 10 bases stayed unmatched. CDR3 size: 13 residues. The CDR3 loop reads CASLTDRGKGYTF. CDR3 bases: TGTGCCAGCTTAACCGACAGGGGAAAAGGCTACACCTTC.

This CDR3 is CASSSERELGYEQYF. CDR3 coding DNA: TGTGCCAGCAGTTCAGAGCGGGAGTTGGGCTACGAGCAGTACTTC. The chain is built from TRBV6-5 and TRBJ2-7; TRBD2 matches 8 bases. The V gene's germline CDR1 is MNHEY and CDR2 SVGAGI. The CDR3 sequence is 15 residues long. V trimming: 4 bases; J trimming: 3 bases; junction bases outside the gene matches: 8.

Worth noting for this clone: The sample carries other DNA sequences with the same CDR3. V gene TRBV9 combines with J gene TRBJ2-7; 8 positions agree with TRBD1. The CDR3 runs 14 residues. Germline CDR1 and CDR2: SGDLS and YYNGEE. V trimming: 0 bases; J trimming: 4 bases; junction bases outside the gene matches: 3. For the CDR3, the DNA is TGTGCCAGCAGCGTAGGGCAGGGGGCATACGAGCAGTACTTC. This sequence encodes CASSVGQGAYEQYF.

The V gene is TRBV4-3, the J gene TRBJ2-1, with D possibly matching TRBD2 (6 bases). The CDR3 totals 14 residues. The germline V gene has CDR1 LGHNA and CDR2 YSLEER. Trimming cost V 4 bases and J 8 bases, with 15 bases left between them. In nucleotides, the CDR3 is TGCGCCAGCAGCCCCCAACCGACTAGTCATGAGCAGTTCTTC. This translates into CASSPQPTSHEQFF.

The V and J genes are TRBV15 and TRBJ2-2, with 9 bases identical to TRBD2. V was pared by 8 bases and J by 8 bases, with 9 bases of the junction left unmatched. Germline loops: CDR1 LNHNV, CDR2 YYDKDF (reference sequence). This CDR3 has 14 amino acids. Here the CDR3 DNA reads TGTGCCACCTTTAGCGGGGGATTCCCAGGGGAGCTGTTTTTT. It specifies CATFSGGFPGELFF.

DNA for the CDR3: TGCGCCAGCGGACTAGCGGGTGCCATGTACGAGCAGTACTTC. Translated: CASGLAGAMYEQYF. V usage is TRBV5-1 and J usage is TRBJ2-7; 11 bases match TRBD2. In germline, CDR1 is SGHRS, CDR2 YFSETQ. Trimming removed 7 bases from V and 4 bases from J; junction bases left unmatched: 7. The CDR3 sequence is 14 residues long. Supplemented by reference TRBV5-1 and TRBJ2-7, the full variable domain reads KAGVTQTPRYLIKTRGQQVTLSCSPISGHRSVSWYQQTPGQGLQFLFEYFSETQRNKGNFPGRFSGRQFSNSRSEMNVSTLELGDSALYLCASGLAGAMYEQYFGPGTRLTVT.